This T cell receptor (beta chain) comes out of a study of shared clonotypes between healthy human individuals. Findings and limits, study-wide: Generation probability values for non-shared clonotypes were lower than those for clonotypes shared by all four donors.

All the donors were Caucasian adults who lived in Nashville, Tennessee. The study ran the assay at deep level. Sorted subsets were amplified in replicate PCRs using approximately 0.2 ug DNA, 32,000 or so T cell genomes. TCRdb keeps only in-frame clones here, not all; method: immunoSEQ multiplex PCR. Altogether 2 million to 3 million clones are present, around 90% being singletons, with the ten largest covering roughly 0.14%. This CDR3 is 16 amino acids long. The V and J ends lost 6 bases and 1 base, in that order; junction bases with no gene match: 7. Germline lookup yields CDR1 SGHTA and CDR2 FQGTGA. Details on this clone: Antigen specificity is unknown.

The sample consisted of naive CD4+ T cells sorted from blood. Regarding subset: CD45RA+ positively selected. The rearrangement uses TRBV7-3 and TRBJ2-1; TRBD2 agrees at 9 bases. The sequence was collected from a man between 18 and 35 years old in good health. The CDR3 loop is CASSLLAGTSYNEQFF. CDR3 coding DNA: TGTGCCAGCAGTCTCCTAGCGGGAACATCCTACAATGAGCAGTTCTTC.